This entry is about one T cell receptor (beta chain). This sample was included in a study of T cell changes during pregnancy in multiple sclerosis. TCRdb's table, derived via immunoSEQ multiplex PCR, lists solely in-frame clones and lacks some. The data show about 52,000 clones, around 92% seen once. The germline gives CDR1 SGHRS, CDR2 YFSETQ. Trimming stripped 1 base from V and 1 base from J, with 11 bases between. The CDR3 is 16 residues long. This chain joins TRBV5-1 and TRBJ2-2; no clear D gene. Here the sequenced sample was CD4+ T cells from peripheral blood mononuclear cells, taken in the third trimester of pregnancy. The sequence was obtained from a female donor with multiple sclerosis, enrolled in a pregnancy study. The CDR3 coding sequence is TGCGCCAGCAGCTTGACTCAGACTTTGAACACCGGGGAGCTGTTTTTT. It codes for CASSLTQTLNTGELFF.